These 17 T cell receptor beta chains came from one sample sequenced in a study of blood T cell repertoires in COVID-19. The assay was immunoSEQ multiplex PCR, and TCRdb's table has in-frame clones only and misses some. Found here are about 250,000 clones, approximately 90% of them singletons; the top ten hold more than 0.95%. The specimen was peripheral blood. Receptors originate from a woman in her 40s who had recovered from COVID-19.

The CDR3 DNA reads TGTGCCAGCAGCTTAGAAGGGGTGGGTGAAGCTTTCTTT. Protein product: CASSLEGVGEAFF. The chain carries TRBV7-9 and TRBJ1-1; possibly TRBD1 for D (5 bases). Germline CDR1 SEHNR, CDR2 FQNEAQ (reference sequence). V was clipped by 1 base and J by 7 bases, with 10 bases between them. The CDR3 runs 13 residues.

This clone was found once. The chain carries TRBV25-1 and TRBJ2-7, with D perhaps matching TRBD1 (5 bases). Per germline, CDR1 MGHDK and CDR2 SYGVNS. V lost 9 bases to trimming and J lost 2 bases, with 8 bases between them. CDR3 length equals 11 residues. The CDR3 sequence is CASTDTYEQYF. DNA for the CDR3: TGTGCCAGTACGGACACCTACGAGCAGTACTTC.

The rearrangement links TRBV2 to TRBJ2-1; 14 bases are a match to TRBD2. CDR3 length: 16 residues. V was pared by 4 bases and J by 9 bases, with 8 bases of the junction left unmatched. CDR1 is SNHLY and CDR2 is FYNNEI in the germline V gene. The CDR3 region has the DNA TGTGCCAGCAGTGGGGGACTAGCGGGAGTTGCGGGTGAGCAGTTCTTC. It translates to CASSGGLAGVAGEQFF. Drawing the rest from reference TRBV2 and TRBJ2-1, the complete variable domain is EPEVTQTPSHQVTQMGQEVILRCVPISNHLYFYWYRQILGQKVEFLVSFYNNEISEKSEIFDDQFSVERPDGSNFTLKIRSTKLEDSAMYFCASSGGLAGVAGEQFFGPGTRLTVL.

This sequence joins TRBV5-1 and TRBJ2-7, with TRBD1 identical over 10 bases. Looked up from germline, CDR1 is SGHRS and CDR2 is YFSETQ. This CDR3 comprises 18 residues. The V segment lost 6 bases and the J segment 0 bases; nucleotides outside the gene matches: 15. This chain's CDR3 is CASTPGQGRGGHSYEQYF. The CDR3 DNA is TGCGCCAGCACGCCGGGACAGGGGCGAGGGGGCCACTCCTACGAGCAGTACTTC.

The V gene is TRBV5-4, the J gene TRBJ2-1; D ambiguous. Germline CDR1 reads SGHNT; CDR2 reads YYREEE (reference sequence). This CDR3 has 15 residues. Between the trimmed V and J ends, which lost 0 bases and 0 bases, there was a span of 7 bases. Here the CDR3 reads CASSLGGISYNEQFF. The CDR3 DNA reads TGTGCCAGCAGCTTGGGAGGCATCTCCTACAATGAGCAGTTCTTC.

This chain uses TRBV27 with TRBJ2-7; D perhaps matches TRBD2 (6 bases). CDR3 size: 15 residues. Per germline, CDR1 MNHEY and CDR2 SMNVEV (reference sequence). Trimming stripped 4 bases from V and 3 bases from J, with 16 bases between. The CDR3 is CASSSRRGPIYEQYF. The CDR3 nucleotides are TGTGCCAGCAGTTCGAGGAGGGGACCTATCTACGAGCAGTACTTC.

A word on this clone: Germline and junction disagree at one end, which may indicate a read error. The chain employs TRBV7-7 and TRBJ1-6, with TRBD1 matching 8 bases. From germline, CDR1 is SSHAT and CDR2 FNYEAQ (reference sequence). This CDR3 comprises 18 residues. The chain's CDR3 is CASSLAGGQSSYNSPLHF. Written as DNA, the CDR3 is TGTGCTAGCAGCTTAGCAGGGGGCCAGAGCTCCTATAATTCACCCCTCCACTTT.

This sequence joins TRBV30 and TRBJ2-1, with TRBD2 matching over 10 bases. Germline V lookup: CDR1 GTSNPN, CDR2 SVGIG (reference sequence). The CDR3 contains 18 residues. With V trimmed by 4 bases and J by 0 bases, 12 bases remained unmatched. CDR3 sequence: CAWTPGSGRVSSYNEQFF. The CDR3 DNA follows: TGTGCCTGGACCCCGGGGAGCGGGAGGGTTAGCTCCTACAATGAGCAGTTCTTC.

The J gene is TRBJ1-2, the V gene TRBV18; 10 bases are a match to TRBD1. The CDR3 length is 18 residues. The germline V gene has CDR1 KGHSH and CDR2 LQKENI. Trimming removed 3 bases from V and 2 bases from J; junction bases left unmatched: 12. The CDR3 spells CASSPLGDPGQGNYGYTF. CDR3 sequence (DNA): TGTGCCAGCTCACCGTTGGGGGACCCGGGACAGGGGAACTATGGCTACACCTTC.

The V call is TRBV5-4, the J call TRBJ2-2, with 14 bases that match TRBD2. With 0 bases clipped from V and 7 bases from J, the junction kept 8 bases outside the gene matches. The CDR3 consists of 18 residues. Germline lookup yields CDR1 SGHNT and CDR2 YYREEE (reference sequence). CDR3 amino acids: CASSLAGTSGSGGGELFF. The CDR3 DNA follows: TGTGCCAGCAGCTTGGCCGGGACTAGCGGGAGTGGCGGCGGGGAGCTGTTTTTT.

CDR3 residues: CAISARQGLAGAGSNEQFF. For the CDR3, the DNA is TGTGCCATCAGTGCCAGACAGGGACTAGCGGGAGCCGGGTCCAATGAGCAGTTCTTC. This chain joins TRBV10-3 and TRBJ2-1; 14 bases match TRBD2. V gave up 4 bases and J gave up 6 bases; unmatched junction bases: 14. The CDR3 extends over 19 amino acids. The germline V gene has CDR1 ENHRY and CDR2 SYGVKD.

The CDR3 protein is CASSALAEGAGELFF. DNA of the CDR3: TGTGCCAGCAGCGCACTAGCGGAGGGGGCCGGGGAGCTGTTTTTT. The chain is built from TRBV6-5 and TRBJ2-2, with 8 positions matching TRBD2. Germline CDR1 is MNHEY and CDR2 is SVGAGI. The J segment lost 6 bases and the V segment lost 6 bases, leaving 9 bases of the junction unmatched. CDR3 length: 15 residues.

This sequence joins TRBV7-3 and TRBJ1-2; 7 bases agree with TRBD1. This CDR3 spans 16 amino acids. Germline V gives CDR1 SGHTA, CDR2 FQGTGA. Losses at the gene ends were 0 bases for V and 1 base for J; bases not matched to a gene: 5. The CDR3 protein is CASSLTGGAVNYGYTF. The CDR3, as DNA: TGTGCCAGCAGCTTAACAGGGGGCGCCGTTAACTATGGCTACACCTTC.

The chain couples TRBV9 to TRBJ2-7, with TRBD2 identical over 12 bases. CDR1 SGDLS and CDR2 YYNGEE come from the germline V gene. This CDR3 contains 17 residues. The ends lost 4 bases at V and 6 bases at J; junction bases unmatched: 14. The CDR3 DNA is TGTGCCAGCAGCCCTCAGACTAGCGGGGGCTTGGGGTCCGAGCAGTACTTC. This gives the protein CASSPQTSGGLGSEQYF.

CDR3: CASSRSNSPLHF. DNA for the CDR3: TGTGCCAGTAGTAGGAGTAATTCACCCCTCCACTTT. The V and J genes are TRBV19 and TRBJ1-6; D not certain. The CDR3 contains 12 residues. From germline, CDR1 is LNHDA and CDR2 SQIVND (reference sequence). V lost 4 bases and J lost 6, with 4 bases in between.

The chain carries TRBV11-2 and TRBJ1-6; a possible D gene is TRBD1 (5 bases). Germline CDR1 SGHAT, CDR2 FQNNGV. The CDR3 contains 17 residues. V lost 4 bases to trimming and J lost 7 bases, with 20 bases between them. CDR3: CASSSGGSGRGNSPLHF. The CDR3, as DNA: TGTGCCAGCAGCTCCGGGGGGTCCGGCCGAGGAAATTCACCCCTCCACTTT.

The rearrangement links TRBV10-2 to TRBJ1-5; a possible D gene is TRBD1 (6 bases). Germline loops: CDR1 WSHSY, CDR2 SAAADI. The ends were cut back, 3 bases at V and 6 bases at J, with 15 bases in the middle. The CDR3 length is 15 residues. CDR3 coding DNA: TGCGCCAGCAGTGACCAGGGGTTTGCAGCTCAGCCCCAGCATTTT. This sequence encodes CASSDQGFAAQPQHF.